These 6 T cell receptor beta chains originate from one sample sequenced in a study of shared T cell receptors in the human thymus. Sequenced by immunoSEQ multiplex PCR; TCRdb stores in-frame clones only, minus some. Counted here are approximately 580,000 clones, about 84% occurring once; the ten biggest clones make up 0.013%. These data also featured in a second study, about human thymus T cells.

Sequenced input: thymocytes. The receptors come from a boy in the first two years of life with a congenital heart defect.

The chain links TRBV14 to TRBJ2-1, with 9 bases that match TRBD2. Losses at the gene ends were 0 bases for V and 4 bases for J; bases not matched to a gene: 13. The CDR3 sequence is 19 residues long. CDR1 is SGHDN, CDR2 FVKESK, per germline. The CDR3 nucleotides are TGTGCCAGCAGCCAAGATGAAGAAGGGTGGCGGGAGGGTTACAATGAGCAGTTCTTC. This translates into CASSQDEEGWREGYNEQFF.

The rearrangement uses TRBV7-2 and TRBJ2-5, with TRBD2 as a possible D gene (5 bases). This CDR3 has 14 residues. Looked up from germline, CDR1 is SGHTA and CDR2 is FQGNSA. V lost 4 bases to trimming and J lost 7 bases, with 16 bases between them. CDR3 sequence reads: CASSWRRIAGTQYF. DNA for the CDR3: TGTGCCAGCAGCTGGAGACGGATCGCGGGGACCCAGTACTTC.

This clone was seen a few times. In DNA form, the CDR3 reads TGTGCCACCAGCCGCGGGGGGGACCCAAGCCAGCCCCAGCATTTT. Translating gives CATSRGGDPSQPQHF. The J gene is TRBJ1-5, the V gene TRBV15; D is possibly TRBD1 (5 bases). Trimming took 5 bases from V and 7 from J, leaving 18 bases between them. Germline V lookup: CDR1 LNHNV, CDR2 YYDKDF (reference sequence). The length of the CDR3 is 15 residues.

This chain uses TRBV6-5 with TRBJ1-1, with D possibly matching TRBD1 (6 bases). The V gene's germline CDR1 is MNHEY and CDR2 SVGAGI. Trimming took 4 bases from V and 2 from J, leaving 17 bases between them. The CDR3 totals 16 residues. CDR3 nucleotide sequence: TGTGCCAGCAGTTCTCCCGGACCGGACAGCAACACTGAAGCTTTCTTT. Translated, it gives CASSSPGPDSNTEAFF.

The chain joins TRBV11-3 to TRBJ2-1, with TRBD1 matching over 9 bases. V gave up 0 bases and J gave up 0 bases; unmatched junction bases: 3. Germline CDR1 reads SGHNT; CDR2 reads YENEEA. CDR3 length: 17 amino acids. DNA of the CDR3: TGTGCCAGCAGCTTAGATCCGGGACAGGGCTCCTACAATGAGCAGTTCTTC. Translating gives CASSLDPGQGSYNEQFF.

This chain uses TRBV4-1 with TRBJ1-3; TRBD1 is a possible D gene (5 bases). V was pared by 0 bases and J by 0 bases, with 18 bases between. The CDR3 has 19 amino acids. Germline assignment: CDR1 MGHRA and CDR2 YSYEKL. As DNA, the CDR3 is TGCGCCAGCAGCCAAGACCGATGGGACTCTGGCCACTCTGGAAACACCATATATTTT. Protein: CASSQDRWDSGHSGNTIYF.